A single sample gave rise to the 24 T cell receptor beta chains below, sequenced in a study of blood T cell repertoires in COVID-19. Produced via immunoSEQ multiplex PCR; TCRdb's table is partial and in-frame only. The sample has around 290,000 clones; around 86% are singletons. Sequenced sample: PBMCs or T cells enriched from blood (not recorded which). The receptors derive from a woman aged 18-29 years who had recovered from COVID-19.

This clone has only a few counts. The chain uses TRBV14 and TRBJ2-2; 7 bases line up with TRBD2. This CDR3 region has 16 residues. Germline assignment: CDR1 SGHDN and CDR2 FVKESK. V dropped 4 bases and J dropped 7; count of bases not matched to a gene: 12. The CDR3 reads CASSRRGSGLSGELFF. For the CDR3, the DNA is TGTGCCAGCAGCCGCCGCGGGAGCGGACTCAGCGGGGAGCTGTTTTTT.

The CDR3 loop reads CASSPTGVRYQPQHF. The CDR3 DNA is TGTGCCAGCAGCCCAACGGGGGTAAGGTATCAGCCCCAGCATTTT. The chain employs TRBV9 and TRBJ1-5, with D maybe TRBD1 (5 bases). V was shortened by 4 bases and J by 5 bases, with 16 bases between the two germline ends. Germline V lookup: CDR1 SGDLS, CDR2 YYNGEE. The CDR3 has 15 amino acids.

The chain joins TRBV5-8 to TRBJ2-1; 8 nucleotides align to TRBD1. The CDR3 runs to 13 residues. The germline CDR1 and CDR2 sequences are SGHTS and YDEGEE. Trimming took 4 bases from V and 10 from J; bases not matched to a gene: 7. CDR3 region: CASSLDRDREQFF. The CDR3 DNA is TGTGCCAGCAGCCTGGACAGGGATAGGGAGCAGTTCTTC.

The V and J genes are TRBV27 and TRBJ2-5; the match to TRBD2 covers 8 bases. V lost 6 bases, J lost 2 bases, and 8 bases stayed unmatched. This CDR3 is 15 amino acids long. The germline gives CDR1 MNHEY, CDR2 SMNVEV (reference sequence). The CDR3 DNA reads as TGTGCCAGCAGCCCCGGGGGGGGGCGGCAAGAGACCCAGTACTTC. Translated, it gives CASSPGGGRQETQYF.

The chain has TRBV9 and TRBJ2-3; 8 bases map to TRBD2. Per the germline V gene, CDR1 is SGDLS and CDR2 is YYNGEE. The junction had 1 base not matched to a gene; V was cut back by 0 bases and J by 4 bases. The CDR3 contains 14 residues. Here the CDR3 reads CASSVAGGADTQYF. CDR3 nucleotide sequence: TGTGCCAGCAGCGTAGCGGGAGGGGCAGATACGCAGTATTTT.

Comment on this clone: Additional DNA sequences in this sample encode the identical CDR3. This rearrangement joins TRBV27 to TRBJ2-7; TRBD1 agrees at 7 bases. CDR1 and CDR2 (germline): MNHEY, SMNVEV (reference sequence). The V and J ends lost 6 bases and 4 bases, in that order; junction bases with no gene match: 3. The CDR3 runs to 12 residues. The CDR3 nucleotides read TGTGCCAGCAGCCGGGACAGTTACGAGCAGTACTTC. Encoded protein: CASSRDSYEQYF.

This clone turned up a few times. One junction end disagrees with the germline gene, perhaps due to a read error. J is TRBJ2-5 and V is TRBV5-1; the D gene is possibly TRBD1 (5 bases). CDR1 SGHRS and CDR2 YFSETQ come from the germline V gene. The CDR3 is 13 residues long. CDR3 DNA sequence: TGCGCCGGGTGCATTCCGGCAGGGAAGGTTGGGGACTTC. It yields the protein CAGCIPAGKVGDF.

The chain recombines TRBV14 with TRBJ1-1; D is uncertain. V lost 4 bases and J 7 bases, leaving 13 bases between the germline ends. CDR1 and CDR2 from the germline V gene are SGHDN and FVKESK. The CDR3 has 13 residues. CDR3 protein: CASSPQRHVEAFF. In DNA form, the CDR3 reads TGTGCCAGCAGCCCGCAACGACACGTTGAAGCTTTCTTT.

The rearrangement joins TRBV3-1 (or the pseudogene TRBV3-2) to TRBJ1-1; D unclear. This CDR3 has 16 amino acids. V was clipped by 6 bases and J by 8 bases, with 25 bases between them. The V gene's germline CDR1 is LGHDT and CDR2 YNNKEL (reference sequence). CDR3 nucleotides: TGTGCCAGCAGTTTAAGTGTCTCGGACTACATCTTGGAAGCTTTCTTT. Residues: CASSLSVSDYILEAFF.

This sequence joins TRBV19 and TRBJ1-2, with 7 bases matching TRBD1. Looked up from germline, CDR1 is LNHDA and CDR2 is SQIVND (reference sequence). This CDR3 has 14 residues. Unmatched junction bases numbered 0, after V lost 2 bases and J lost 0 bases. The chain's CDR3 is CASSITGANYGYTF. Written as DNA, the CDR3 is TGTGCCAGTAGTATAACAGGGGCTAACTATGGCTACACCTTC.

CDR3 DNA: TGTGCCAGCAGTTCCCATGAGAGGACAGGGTCCCATGGCTACACCTTC. This translates into CASSSHERTGSHGYTF. The chain links TRBV6-5 to TRBJ1-2, with 8 bases aligning to TRBD1. CDR3 length: 16 residues. Germline CDR1 reads MNHEY; CDR2 reads SVGAGI. V gave up 4 bases and J gave up 6 bases; unmatched junction bases: 13.

The V gene is TRBV27, the J gene TRBJ1-1, with D possibly TRBD1 on 6 matching bases. V was clipped by 7 bases and J by 3 bases, with 15 bases between them. CDR3 length: 14 amino acids. The germline V gene has CDR1 MNHEY and CDR2 SMNVEV (reference sequence). CDR3 DNA sequence: TGTGCCAGCAAAGCCCCACAGGGATACACTGAAGCTTTCTTT. Protein product: CASKAPQGYTEAFF.

The J gene is TRBJ2-5, the V gene TRBV30; 10 bases line up with TRBD2. This CDR3 spans 16 amino acids. Germline V gene sequence: CDR1 GTSNPN, CDR2 SVGIG (reference sequence). The V segment lost 7 bases and the J segment 4 bases; nucleotides outside the gene matches: 15. The CDR3 region has the DNA TGTGCCTCCGGACCTAGACTAGCGGGTGGGCGAGAGACCCAGTACTTC. Protein product: CASGPRLAGGRETQYF. Full variable domain (outside the CDR3, taken from reference TRBV30 and TRBJ2-5): SQTIHQWPATLVQPVGSPLSLECTVEGTSNPNLYWYRQAAGRGLQLLFYSVGIGQISSEVPQNLSASRPQDRQFILSSKKLLLSDSGFYLCASGPRLAGGRETQYFGPGTRLLVL.

The chain joins TRBV7-3 to TRBJ2-3; TRBD2 matches at 11 bases. The CDR3 has 17 amino acids. Germline CDR1 is SGHTA and CDR2 is FQGTGA. V was pared by 5 bases and J by 4 bases, with 11 bases of the junction left unmatched. The CDR3 region is CASSPLASGRYADTQYF. CDR3 sequence (DNA): TGTGCCAGCAGCCCACTAGCTAGCGGGAGGTACGCAGATACGCAGTATTTT.

This chain connects TRBV5-6 to TRBJ1-3; 7 bases line up with TRBD1. With V trimmed by 0 bases and J by 2 bases, 2 bases remained unmatched. Germline CDR1 is SGHDT and CDR2 is YYEEEE. The CDR3 has 15 residues. The CDR3 coding sequence is TGTGCCAGCAGCTTGGCAGGGGGAGCTGGAAACACCATATATTTT. It yields the protein CASSLAGGAGNTIYF.

V usage is TRBV10-3 and J usage is TRBJ1-5; TRBD1 aligns across 7 bases. Trimming took 6 bases from V and 0 from J; bases not matched to a gene: 5. Germline V gene data show CDR1 as ENHRY and CDR2 as SYGVKD. The length of the CDR3 is 15 residues. Written as DNA, the CDR3 is TGTGCCATCAGCCCCGGGACAGATAGCAATCAGCCCCAGCATTTT. It yields the protein CAISPGTDSNQPQHF.

The chain couples TRBV12-3 or TRBV12-4 to TRBJ1-2, with TRBD1 identical over 8 bases. CDR3 length: 13 amino acids. V shed 6 bases and J 2 bases; nucleotides not matched to a gene: 2. The CDR3 sequence: CASRGTGNYGYTF. The CDR3 DNA follows: TGTGCCAGCAGGGGGACAGGAAACTATGGCTACACCTTC.

The chain couples TRBV15 to TRBJ1-5; D remains unclear. Germline V gives CDR1 LNHNV, CDR2 YYDKDF (reference sequence). The CDR3 sequence is 12 residues long. V lost 0 bases and J lost 6, with 3 bases in between. The CDR3 here is CATSRDSQPQHF. The DNA of the CDR3 is TGTGCCACCAGCAGAGATAGTCAGCCCCAGCATTTT.

The J gene is TRBJ2-3, the V gene TRBV18; 7 bases are a match to TRBD1. The CDR3 spans 15 residues. The V gene's germline CDR1 is KGHSH and CDR2 LQKENI. Losses at the gene ends were 2 bases for V and 0 bases for J; bases not matched to a gene: 2. CDR3 nucleotides: TGTGCCAGCTCACCATCACAGGGGAGCACAGATACGCAGTATTTT. It encodes CASSPSQGSTDTQYF.

This clone was observed once. This chain links TRBV3-1 (or the pseudogene TRBV3-2) with TRBJ2-2; 12 bases align to TRBD2. From germline, CDR1 is LGHDT and CDR2 YNNKEL (reference sequence). J lost 5 bases, V lost 5 bases, and 24 bases had no gene match. This CDR3 is 22 amino acids long. CDR3 nucleotide sequence: TGTGCCAGCAGCAAAGTCCAAACCACTAGCGGGAGGCAGACCGTAGAGACCGGGGAGCTGTTTTTT. Protein product: CASSKVQTTSGRQTVETGELFF.

V usage is TRBV4-1 and J usage is TRBJ2-3, with TRBD2 identical over 9 bases. The CDR3 runs to 14 residues. The V gene end was trimmed by 6 bases and the J gene end by 4 bases; junction bases not matched to a gene: 5. Germline CDR1 and CDR2: MGHRA and YSYEKL. The CDR3 DNA is TGCGCCAGCAGTTTTAGCGGGAGCTCAGATACGCAGTATTTT. This encodes CASSFSGSSDTQYF.

The rearrangement uses TRBV11-2 and TRBJ1-4; no clear D. Germline CDR1 and CDR2: SGHAT and FQNNGV. There are 13 residues in the CDR3. V shed 2 bases and J shed 16 bases, with 17 bases lying between them. The CDR3 sequence is CASSLNAVSRPFF. CDR3 DNA sequence: TGTGCCAGCAGCTTAAATGCGGTGTCTAGGCCGTTTTTT.

This chain joins TRBV6-5 and TRBJ2-1; the match to TRBD1 covers 7 bases. The CDR3 covers 15 residues. Trimming took 2 bases from V and 3 from J; bases not matched to a gene: 4. The germline V gene encodes CDR1 MNHEY and CDR2 SVGAGI. The CDR3 sequence: CASSYTRTGYNEQFF. The CDR3 coding sequence is TGTGCCAGCAGTTACACCCGGACAGGCTACAATGAGCAGTTCTTC.

The CDR3 DNA sequence: TGTGCCAGCAGTCCGGGACTGTTGAGCGAAGCTTTCTTT. Its protein product is CASSPGLLSEAFF. This chain joins TRBV12-3 or TRBV12-4 and TRBJ1-1; D might be TRBD1 (5 bases). The CDR3 runs 13 residues. V lost 5 bases, J lost 8 bases, and 15 bases lay in between.